This T cell receptor (beta chain) was sequenced during a study of blood T cell repertoires in COVID-19. Across the study: Donors in the United States, Italy and Spain gave samples during acute or convalescent COVID-19. PBMCs, B-cell-depleted T cells, or T cells were the source of the cDNA or gDNA that made up the material.

Original data processing: Scientists estimated how many nucleated cells there were by amplifying reference gene primers. TCRdb keeps only in-frame clones here, not all; method: immunoSEQ multiplex PCR. V and J calls and clone size follow that table, whereas D and trimming were derived from the DNA. In the table there are about 300,000 clones, 83% of which are singletons. The CDR3 is 16 amino acids. Trimming at V came to 2 bases and at J to 4 bases, leaving 7 bases not matched to a gene. Germline V CDR1 and CDR2: SGHRS, YFSETQ. The chain combines TRBV5-1 with TRBJ2-2; 8 nucleotides align to TRBD2. Material: peripheral blood. This TCR derives from a woman between 45 and 65 years old with acute or convalescent COVID-19. CDR3 in amino acids: CASSFEAGETTGELFF. CDR3 nucleotide sequence: TGCGCCAGCAGCTTTGAAGCGGGGGAAACCACCGGGGAGCTGTTTTTT. Complete variable domain (other parts from reference TRBV5-1 and TRBJ2-2): KAGVTQTPRYLIKTRGQQVTLSCSPISGHRSVSWYQQTPGQGLQFLFEYFSETQRNKGNFPGRFSGRQFSNSRSEMNVSTLELGDSALYLCASSFEAGETTGELFFGEGSRLTVL.